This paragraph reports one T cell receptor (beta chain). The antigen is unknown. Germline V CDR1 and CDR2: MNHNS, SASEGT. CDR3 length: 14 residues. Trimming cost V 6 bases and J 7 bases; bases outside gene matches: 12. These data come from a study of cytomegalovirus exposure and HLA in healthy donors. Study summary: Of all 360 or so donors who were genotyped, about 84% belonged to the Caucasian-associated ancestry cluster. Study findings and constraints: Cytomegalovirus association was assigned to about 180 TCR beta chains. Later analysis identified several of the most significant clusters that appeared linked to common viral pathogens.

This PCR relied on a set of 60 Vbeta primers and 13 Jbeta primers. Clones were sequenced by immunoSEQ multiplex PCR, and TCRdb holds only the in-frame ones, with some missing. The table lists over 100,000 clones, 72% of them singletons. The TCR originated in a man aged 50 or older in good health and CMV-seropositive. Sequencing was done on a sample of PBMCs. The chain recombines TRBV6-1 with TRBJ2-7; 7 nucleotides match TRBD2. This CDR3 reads CASSGTTTPGEQYF. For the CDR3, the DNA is TGTGCCAGCAGCGGGACTACCACACCAGGGGAGCAGTACTTC.